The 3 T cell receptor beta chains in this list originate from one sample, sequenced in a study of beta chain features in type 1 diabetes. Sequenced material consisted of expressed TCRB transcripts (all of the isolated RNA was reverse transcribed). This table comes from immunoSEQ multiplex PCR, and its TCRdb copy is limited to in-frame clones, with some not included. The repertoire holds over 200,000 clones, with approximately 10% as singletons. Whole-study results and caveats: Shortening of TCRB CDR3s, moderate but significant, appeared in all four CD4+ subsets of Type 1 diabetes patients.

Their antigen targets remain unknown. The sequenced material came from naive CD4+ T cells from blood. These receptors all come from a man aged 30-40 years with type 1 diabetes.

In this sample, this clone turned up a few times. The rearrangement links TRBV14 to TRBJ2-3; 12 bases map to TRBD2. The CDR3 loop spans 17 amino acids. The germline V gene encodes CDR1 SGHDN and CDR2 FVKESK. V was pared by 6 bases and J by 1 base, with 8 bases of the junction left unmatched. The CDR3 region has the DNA TGTGCCAGCAGTCCACTCCGGACTAGCGGGGGCACAGATACGCAGTATTTT. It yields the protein CASSPLRTSGGTDTQYF.

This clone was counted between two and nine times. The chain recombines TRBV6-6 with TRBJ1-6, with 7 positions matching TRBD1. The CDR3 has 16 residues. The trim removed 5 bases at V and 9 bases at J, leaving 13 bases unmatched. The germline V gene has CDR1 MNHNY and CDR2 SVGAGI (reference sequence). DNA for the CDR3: TGTGCCAGCAGTCTTCCGACAGGGCTTGGGCGTTCACCCCTCCACTTT. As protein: CASSLPTGLGRSPLHF.

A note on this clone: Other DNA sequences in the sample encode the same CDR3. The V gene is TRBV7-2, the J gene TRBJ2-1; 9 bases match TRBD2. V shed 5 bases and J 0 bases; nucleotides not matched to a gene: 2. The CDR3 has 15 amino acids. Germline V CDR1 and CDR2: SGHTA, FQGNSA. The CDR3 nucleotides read TGTGCCAGCAGCCTTAGCGGGAGCTCCTACAATGAGCAGTTCTTC. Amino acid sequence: CASSLSGSSYNEQFF.